This TCR beta chain was captured in a study of T-cell memory formation after mild COVID-19. At the level of the study: TCR clusters were mostly donor specific.

TCRdb fed the 5' RACE reads into MiXCR, producing one record per CDR3 protein. The data contain approximately 560,000 distinct CDR3 sequences, 15% to 20% of them singletons. This clonotype was seen more than once but under ten times. Germline V gene data show CDR1 as MNHEY and CDR2 as SVGAGI. The V gene lost 7 bases and the J gene lost 6 bases, with 9 bases spanning the gap. This CDR3 spans 12 amino acids. The specimen sequenced was PBMCs or a T cell subset sorted from them (not recorded which). The chain is built from TRBV6-5 and TRBJ2-2; weak D call: TRBD2 (5 bases). The source is an adult woman who had mild COVID-19 (a few samples of this study predate the infection). Cell type and time point are not known. Here the CDR3 reads CASTTRAGELFF. The CDR3 nucleotides read TGTGCCAGCACTACGCGGGCCGGGGAGCTGTTTTTT.